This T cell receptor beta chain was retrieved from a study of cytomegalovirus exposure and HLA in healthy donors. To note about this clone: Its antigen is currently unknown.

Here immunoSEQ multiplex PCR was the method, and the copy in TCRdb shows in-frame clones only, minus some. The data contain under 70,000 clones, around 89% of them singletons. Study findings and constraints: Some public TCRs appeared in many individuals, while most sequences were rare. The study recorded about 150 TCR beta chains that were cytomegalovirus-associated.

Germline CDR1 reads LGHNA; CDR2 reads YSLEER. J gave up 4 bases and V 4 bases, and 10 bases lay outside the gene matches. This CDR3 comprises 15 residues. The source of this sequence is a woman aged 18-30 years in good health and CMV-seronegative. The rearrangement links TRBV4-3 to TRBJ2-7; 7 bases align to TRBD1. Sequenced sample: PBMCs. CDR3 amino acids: CASSPTTGQGYEQYF. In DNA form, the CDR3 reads TGCGCCAGCAGCCCTACGACAGGGCAGGGGTACGAGCAGTACTTC.